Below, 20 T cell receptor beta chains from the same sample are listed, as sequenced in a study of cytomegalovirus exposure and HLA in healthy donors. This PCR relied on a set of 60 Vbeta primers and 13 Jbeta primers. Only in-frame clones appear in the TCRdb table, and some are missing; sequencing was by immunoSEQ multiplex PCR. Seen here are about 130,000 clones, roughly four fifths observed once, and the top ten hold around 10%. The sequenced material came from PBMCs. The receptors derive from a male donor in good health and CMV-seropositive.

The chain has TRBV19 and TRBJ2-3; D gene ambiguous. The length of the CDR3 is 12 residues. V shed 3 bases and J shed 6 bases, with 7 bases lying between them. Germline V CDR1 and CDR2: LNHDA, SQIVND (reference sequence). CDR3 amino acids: CASSISPDTQYF. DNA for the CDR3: TGTGCCAGTAGTATTAGTCCGGATACGCAGTATTTT.

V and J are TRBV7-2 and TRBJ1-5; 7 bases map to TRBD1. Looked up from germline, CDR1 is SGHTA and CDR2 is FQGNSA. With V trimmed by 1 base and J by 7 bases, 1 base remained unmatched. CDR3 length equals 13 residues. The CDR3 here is CASSLGTGQPQHF. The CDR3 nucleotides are TGTGCCAGCAGCTTAGGGACAGGACAGCCCCAGCATTTT.

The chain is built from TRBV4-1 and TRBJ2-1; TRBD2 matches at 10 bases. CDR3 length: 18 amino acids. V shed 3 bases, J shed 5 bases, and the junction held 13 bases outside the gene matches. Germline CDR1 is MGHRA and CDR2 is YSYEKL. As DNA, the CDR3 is TGCGCCAGCAGCCATCGGATGCTAGCGGGAGAGGGCCACAATGAGCAGTTCTTC. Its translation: CASSHRMLAGEGHNEQFF.

The CDR3, as DNA: TGTGCCAGCAGCCCTACCGGGACTAGTAGGTATGAGCAGTTCTTC. It encodes CASSPTGTSRYEQFF. The V call is TRBV11-3, the J call TRBJ2-1, with 8 bases identical to TRBD2. The germline V gene has CDR1 SGHNT and CDR2 YENEEA. The length of the CDR3 is 15 residues. V dropped 5 bases and J dropped 8; count of bases not matched to a gene: 11.

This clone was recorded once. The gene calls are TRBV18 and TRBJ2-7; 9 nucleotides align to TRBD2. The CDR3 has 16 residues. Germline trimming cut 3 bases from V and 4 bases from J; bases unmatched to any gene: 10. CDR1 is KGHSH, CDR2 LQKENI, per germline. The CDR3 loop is CASSPLGLAVPYEQYF. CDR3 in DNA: TGTGCCAGCTCACCTTTGGGACTAGCCGTTCCTTACGAGCAGTACTTC.

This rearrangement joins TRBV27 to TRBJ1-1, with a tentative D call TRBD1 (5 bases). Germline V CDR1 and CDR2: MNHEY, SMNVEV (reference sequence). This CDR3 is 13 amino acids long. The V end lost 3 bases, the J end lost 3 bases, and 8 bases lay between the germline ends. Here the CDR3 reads CASSLNRYTEAFF. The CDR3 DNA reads TGTGCCAGCAGTTTGAACAGGTACACTGAAGCTTTCTTT.

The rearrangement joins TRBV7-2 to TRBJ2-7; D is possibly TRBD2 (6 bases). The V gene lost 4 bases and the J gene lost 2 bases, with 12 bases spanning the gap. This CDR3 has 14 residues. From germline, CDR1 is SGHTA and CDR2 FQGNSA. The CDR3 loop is CASSSNGGTYEQYF. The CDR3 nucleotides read TGTGCCAGCAGCTCCAATGGGGGGACCTACGAGCAGTACTTC.

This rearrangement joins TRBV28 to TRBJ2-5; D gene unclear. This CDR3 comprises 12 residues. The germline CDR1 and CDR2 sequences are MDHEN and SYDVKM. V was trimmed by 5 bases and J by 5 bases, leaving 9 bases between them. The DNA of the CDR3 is TGTGCCAGCAGTAAGAGAATCGAGACCCAGTACTTC. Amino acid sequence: CASSKRIETQYF.

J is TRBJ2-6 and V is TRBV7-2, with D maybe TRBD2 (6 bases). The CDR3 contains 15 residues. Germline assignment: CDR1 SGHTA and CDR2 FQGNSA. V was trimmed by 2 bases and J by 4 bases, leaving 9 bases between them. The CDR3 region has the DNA TGTGCCAGCAGCTTAAGGGAGGCCGGGGCCAACGTCCTGACTTTC. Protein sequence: CASSLREAGANVLTF. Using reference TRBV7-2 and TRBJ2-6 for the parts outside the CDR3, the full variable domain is GAGVSQSPSNKVTEKGKDVELRCDPISGHTALYWYRQSLGQGLEFLIYFQGNSAPDKSGLPSDRFSAERTGGSVSTLTIQRTQQEDSAVYLCASSLREAGANVLTFGAGSRLTVL.

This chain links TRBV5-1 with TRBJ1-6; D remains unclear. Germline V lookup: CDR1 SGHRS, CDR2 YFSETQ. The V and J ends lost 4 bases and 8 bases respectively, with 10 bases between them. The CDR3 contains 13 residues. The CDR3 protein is CASSAGKDSPLHF. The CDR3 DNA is TGCGCCAGCAGCGCGGGGAAGGATTCACCCCTCCACTTT.

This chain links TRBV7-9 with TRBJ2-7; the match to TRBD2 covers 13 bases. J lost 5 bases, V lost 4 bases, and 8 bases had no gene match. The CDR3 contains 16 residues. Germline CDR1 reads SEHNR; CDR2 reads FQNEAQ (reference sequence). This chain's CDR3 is CASSSWTSGRRDEQYF. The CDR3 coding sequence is TGTGCCAGCAGCTCCTGGACTAGCGGGAGAAGAGACGAGCAGTACTTC.

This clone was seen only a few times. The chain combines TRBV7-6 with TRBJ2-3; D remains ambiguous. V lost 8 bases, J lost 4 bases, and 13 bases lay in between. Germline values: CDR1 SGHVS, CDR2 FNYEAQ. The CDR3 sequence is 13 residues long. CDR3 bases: TGTGCCAGCGGCGGCCACCGGTCAGATACGCAGTATTTT. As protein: CASGGHRSDTQYF.

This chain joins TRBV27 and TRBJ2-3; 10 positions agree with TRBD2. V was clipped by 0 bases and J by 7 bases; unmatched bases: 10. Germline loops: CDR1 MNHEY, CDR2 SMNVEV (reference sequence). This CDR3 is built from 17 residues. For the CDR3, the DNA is TGTGCCAGCAGTTTATCCGAGAGACTAGCGGGCTATAATACGCAGTATTTT. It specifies CASSLSERLAGYNTQYF.

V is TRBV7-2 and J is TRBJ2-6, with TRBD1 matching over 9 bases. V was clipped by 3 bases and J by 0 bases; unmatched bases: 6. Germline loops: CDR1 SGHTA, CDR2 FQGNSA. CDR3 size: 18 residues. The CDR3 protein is CASSLGQGLFSGANVLTF. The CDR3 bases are TGTGCCAGCAGCTTGGGACAGGGCCTATTCTCTGGGGCCAACGTCCTGACTTTC.

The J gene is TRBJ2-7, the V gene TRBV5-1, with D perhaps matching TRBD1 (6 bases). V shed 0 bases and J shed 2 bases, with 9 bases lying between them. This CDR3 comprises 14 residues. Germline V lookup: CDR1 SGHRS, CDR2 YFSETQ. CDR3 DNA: TGCGCCAGCAGCTTGGACAGGGCGGCCTACGAGCAGTACTTC. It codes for CASSLDRAAYEQYF.

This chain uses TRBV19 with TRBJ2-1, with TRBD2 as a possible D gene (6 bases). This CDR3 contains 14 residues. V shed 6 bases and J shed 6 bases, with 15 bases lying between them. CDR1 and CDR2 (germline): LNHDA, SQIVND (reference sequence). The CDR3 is CASSGRYRPNEQFF. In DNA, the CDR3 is TGTGCCAGTAGCGGGAGATATAGACCCAATGAGCAGTTCTTC.

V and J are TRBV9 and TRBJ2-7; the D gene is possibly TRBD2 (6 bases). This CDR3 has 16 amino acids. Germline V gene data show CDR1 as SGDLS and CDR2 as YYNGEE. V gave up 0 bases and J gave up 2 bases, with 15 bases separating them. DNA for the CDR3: TGTGCCAGCAGCGTAGAATACGGGGGAGGAACCTACGAGCAGTACTTC. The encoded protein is CASSVEYGGGTYEQYF.

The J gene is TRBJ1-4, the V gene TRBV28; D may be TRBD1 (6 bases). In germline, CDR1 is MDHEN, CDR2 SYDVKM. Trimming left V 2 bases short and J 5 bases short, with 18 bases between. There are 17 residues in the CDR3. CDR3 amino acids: CASSLESDQGQNEKLFF. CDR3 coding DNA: TGTGCCAGCAGTTTAGAATCGGATCAGGGACAAAATGAAAAACTGTTTTTT. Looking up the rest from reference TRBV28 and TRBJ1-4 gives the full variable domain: DVKVTQSSRYLVKRTGEKVFLECVQDMDHENMFWYRQDPGLGLRLIYFSYDVKMKEKGDIPEGYSVSREKKERFSLILESASTNQTSMYLCASSLESDQGQNEKLFFGSGTQLSVL.

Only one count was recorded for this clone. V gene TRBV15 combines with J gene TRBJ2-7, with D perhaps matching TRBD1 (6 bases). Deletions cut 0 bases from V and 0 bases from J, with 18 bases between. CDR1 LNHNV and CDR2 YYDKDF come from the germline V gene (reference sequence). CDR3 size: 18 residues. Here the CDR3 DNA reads TGTGCCACCAGCAGAGAAAGACAGGCCCCACTTAGCTCCTACGAGCAGTACTTC. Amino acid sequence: CATSRERQAPLSSYEQYF.

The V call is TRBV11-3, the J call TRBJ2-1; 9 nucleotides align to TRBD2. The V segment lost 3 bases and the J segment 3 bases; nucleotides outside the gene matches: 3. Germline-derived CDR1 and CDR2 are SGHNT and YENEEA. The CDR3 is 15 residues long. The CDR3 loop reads CASSLETSGYNEQFF. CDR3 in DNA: TGTGCCAGCAGCTTGGAGACTAGCGGCTACAATGAGCAGTTCTTC.